Sequencing of this T cell receptor (beta chain) was carried out in a study of blood T cell repertoires in COVID-19. Study details: Specimens from acute and convalescent COVID-19 originated in the United States, Italy and Spain.

Measured with immunoSEQ multiplex PCR; TCRdb has only the in-frame clones, and not every one. The repertoire consists of fewer than 300,000 clones, with roughly 91% occurring once and the leading ten covering more than 0.95%. J gave up 5 bases and V 3 bases, and 4 bases lay outside the gene matches. Germline V CDR1 and CDR2: KGHDR, SFDVKD. The CDR3 has 16 amino acids. The sample comprised peripheral blood. The rearrangement joins TRBV24-1 to TRBJ1-5, with 12 bases identical to TRBD1. The TCR was taken from a woman aged 35 to 49 who had recovered from COVID-19. CDR3 bases: TGTGCCACCAGTGATGGGACAGGGGGCTTGTATCAGCCCCAGCATTTT. Translating gives CATSDGTGGLYQPQHF.